A selection of T cell receptor beta chains follows, all from one sample in a study of cytomegalovirus exposure and HLA in healthy donors. Profiling relied on immunoSEQ multiplex PCR, and the TCRdb table lists in-frame clones only, not all of them. The data contain some 110,000 clones, about 88% of them singletons. The sequenced sample was PBMCs. The receptor source for this set is a woman younger than 35 in good health and CMV-seropositive. Both conserved end residues are part of each CDR3. D genes are given only for firm matches. Rows may omit the clone size; those that give it use once, few, many or a size class.

d_gene: -; v_gene: TRBV12-5; abundance: -; j_gene: TRBJ2-2; CDR3nt: TGTGCTAGTGGCCCCGACTGGTCCACCGGGGAGCTGTTTTTT; CDR3aa: CASGPDWSTGELFF
d_gene: TRBD1; v_gene: TRBV5-4; abundance: -; j_gene: TRBJ2-7; CDR3nt: TGTGCCAGCAGCGCTTACGGACAGGGGGGGTGGTACGAGCAGTACTTC; CDR3aa: CASSAYGQGGWYEQYF
d_gene: -; v_gene: TRBV5-1; abundance: once; j_gene: TRBJ1-2; CDR3nt: TGCGCCAGCAGCTTGGTCGGGGATCTGGGCTACACCTTC; CDR3aa: CASSLVGDLGYTF
d_gene: TRBD2; v_gene: TRBV28; abundance: -; j_gene: TRBJ2-7; CDR3nt: TGTGCCAGCAGTCCCCCCGCCGGGGGGGACTCCTACGAGCAGTACTTC; CDR3aa: CASSPPAGGDSYEQYF
d_gene: TRBD2; v_gene: TRBV11-2; abundance: -; j_gene: TRBJ2-2; CDR3nt: TGTGCCAGCAGCCCCGGACTAGCGGTGACCGGGGAGCTGTTTTTT; CDR3aa: CASSPGLAVTGELFF
d_gene: -; v_gene: TRBV19; abundance: -; j_gene: TRBJ1-1; CDR3nt: TGTGCCAGTAGCCAGGGTTTTGAGGCTTTCTTT; CDR3aa: CASSQGFEAFF
d_gene: -; v_gene: TRBV11-3; abundance: -; j_gene: TRBJ1-1; CDR3nt: TGTGCCAGCAGCTTAGTGGACAGCACTGAAGCTTTCTTT; CDR3aa: CASSLVDSTEAFF
d_gene: -; v_gene: TRBV19; abundance: -; j_gene: TRBJ2-3; CDR3nt: TGTGCCAGTAATACTCTTACTTCAGATACGCAGTATTTT; CDR3aa: CASNTLTSDTQYF
d_gene: TRBD1; v_gene: TRBV6-5; abundance: once; j_gene: TRBJ1-4; CDR3nt: TGTGCCAGCAGCCGGACAGACAGGGATGAAAAACTGTTTTTT; CDR3aa: CASSRTDRDEKLFF
d_gene: -; v_gene: TRBV5-1; abundance: once; j_gene: TRBJ2-7; CDR3nt: TGCGCCAGCAGCTTGGATAGCAGCTCCTACGAGCAGTACTTC; CDR3aa: CASSLDSSSYEQYF
d_gene: -; v_gene: TRBV5-4; abundance: -; j_gene: TRBJ1-2; CDR3nt: TGTGCCGCACGACCGGGGAGTTATGGCTACACCTTC; CDR3aa: CAARPGSYGYTF
d_gene: TRBD1; v_gene: TRBV4-2; abundance: once; j_gene: TRBJ1-5; CDR3nt: TGTGCCAGCAGCCGAGATGTGGCAGGGGGTCACAATCAGCCCCAGCATTTT; CDR3aa: CASSRDVAGGHNQPQHF
d_gene: TRBD1; v_gene: TRBV7-2; abundance: few; j_gene: TRBJ2-7; CDR3nt: TGTGCCAGCAGCTTCCCAGGGGGAGACGAGCAGTACTTC; CDR3aa: CASSFPGGDEQYF
d_gene: TRBD2; v_gene: TRBV30; abundance: -; j_gene: TRBJ2-3; CDR3nt: TGTGCCTGGAACAGGCGGGAGACAGATACGCAGTATTTT; CDR3aa: CAWNRRETDTQYF
d_gene: -; v_gene: TRBV5-4; abundance: -; j_gene: TRBJ1-1; CDR3nt: TGTGCCAGCAGCATCCAGGGGAAACTGAACACTGAAGCTTTCTTT; CDR3aa: CASSIQGKLNTEAFF
d_gene: TRBD1; v_gene: TRBV19; abundance: -; j_gene: TRBJ2-1; CDR3nt: TGTGCCAGTAGTCTGGGGTGGGACAGGGGGCTCTACAATGAGCAGTTCTTC; CDR3aa: CASSLGWDRGLYNEQFF
d_gene: -; v_gene: TRBV7-3; abundance: -; j_gene: TRBJ1-1; CDR3nt: TGTGCCAGCAGCTTAACCGGTCCCGGGGATGAAGCTTTCTTT; CDR3aa: CASSLTGPGDEAFF
d_gene: -; v_gene: TRBV6-1; abundance: -; j_gene: TRBJ1-1; CDR3nt: TGTGCCAGCAGTGACACCGGGAACACTGAAGCTTTCTTT; CDR3aa: CASSDTGNTEAFF
d_gene: -; v_gene: TRBV27; abundance: -; j_gene: TRBJ1-5; CDR3nt: TGTGCCAGCAGTTTCCTGAATCAGCCCCAGCATTTT; CDR3aa: CASSFLNQPQHF
d_gene: -; v_gene: TRBV5-1; abundance: -; j_gene: TRBJ2-2; CDR3nt: TGCGCCAGCAGCCAGACTTGGACTTCGAACACCGGGGAGCTGTTTTTT; CDR3aa: CASSQTWTSNTGELFF
d_gene: TRBD2; v_gene: TRBV5-4; abundance: -; j_gene: TRBJ2-7; CDR3nt: TGTGCCAGCACCCCGGGGGGGAAAACCTACGAGCAGTACTTC; CDR3aa: CASTPGGKTYEQYF
d_gene: -; v_gene: TRBV9; abundance: -; j_gene: TRBJ2-5; CDR3nt: TGTGCCAGCAGCCCCAGACTATCCGGACAAGAGACCCAGTACTTC; CDR3aa: CASSPRLSGQETQYF
d_gene: -; v_gene: TRBV5-5; abundance: -; j_gene: TRBJ2-3; CDR3nt: TGTGCCAGCACGCGGGGCCCCGGAGAGGATACGCAGTATTTT; CDR3aa: CASTRGPGEDTQYF
d_gene: -; v_gene: TRBV7-9; abundance: -; j_gene: TRBJ2-6; CDR3nt: TGTGCCAGCAGCTTCCCGTGGCGACATTCGAACTCTGGGGCCAACGTCCTGACTTTC; CDR3aa: CASSFPWRHSNSGANVLTF
d_gene: TRBD2; v_gene: TRBV5-1; abundance: once; j_gene: TRBJ2-5; CDR3nt: TGCGCCAGCAGCTCACTAACTGGGGGACTAGCGGGGACCGGGGAGACCCAGTACTTC; CDR3aa: CASSSLTGGLAGTGETQYF
d_gene: TRBD2; v_gene: TRBV6-1; abundance: -; j_gene: TRBJ2-3; CDR3nt: TGTGCCAGCAGTGCCACTAGCGGGGGGGCGACAGATACGCAGTATTTT; CDR3aa: CASSATSGGATDTQYF
d_gene: TRBD2; v_gene: TRBV9; abundance: once; j_gene: TRBJ2-1; CDR3nt: TGTGCCAGCAGCGTAGCGGGAGGGCCTTCGAATGAGCAGTTCTTC; CDR3aa: CASSVAGGPSNEQFF
d_gene: TRBD2; v_gene: TRBV7-9; abundance: -; j_gene: TRBJ2-1; CDR3nt: TGTGCCAGCAGTCGGACTAGCGGGAACAATGAGCAGTTCTTC; CDR3aa: CASSRTSGNNEQFF
d_gene: -; v_gene: TRBV7-9; abundance: once; j_gene: TRBJ2-1; CDR3nt: TGTGCCAGCAGCTTAGGCCCCCGGGAGCAGTTCTTC; CDR3aa: CASSLGPREQFF
d_gene: -; v_gene: TRBV5-4; abundance: -; j_gene: TRBJ1-1; CDR3nt: TGTGCCAGCAGCTTAGTTGACCAGGGGTACACTGAAGCTTTCTTT; CDR3aa: CASSLVDQGYTEAFF
d_gene: TRBD1; v_gene: TRBV5-1; abundance: -; j_gene: TRBJ2-7; CDR3nt: TGCGCCAGCAGCCCGACAGGGGTGGGCTACGAGCAGTACTTC; CDR3aa: CASSPTGVGYEQYF
d_gene: TRBD2; v_gene: TRBV5-1; abundance: -; j_gene: TRBJ2-2; CDR3nt: TGCGCCAGCAGCTTGGCCGGGGAAGCGGGAGGGGGCCGCGTCTCGAACACCGGGGAGCTGTTTTTT; CDR3aa: CASSLAGEAGGGRVSNTGELFF
d_gene: -; v_gene: TRBV7-8; abundance: -; j_gene: TRBJ1-1; CDR3nt: TGTGCCAGCAGCTTAGGGACAGTAAACACTGAAGCTTTCTTT; CDR3aa: CASSLGTVNTEAFF
d_gene: TRBD2; v_gene: TRBV6-5; abundance: -; j_gene: TRBJ2-1; CDR3nt: TGTGCCAGCAGTACTCTAGCGGGAGGGGAGCAGTTCTTC; CDR3aa: CASSTLAGGEQFF
d_gene: TRBD1; v_gene: TRBV27; abundance: -; j_gene: TRBJ1-4; CDR3nt: TGTGCCAGCAGTTCGGGACAGCGAAATGAAAAACTGTTTTTT; CDR3aa: CASSSGQRNEKLFF
d_gene: -; v_gene: TRBV27; abundance: -; j_gene: TRBJ1-1; CDR3nt: TGTGCCAGCAGTTTGGAGCCTCAGAACACTGAAGCTTTCTTT; CDR3aa: CASSLEPQNTEAFF
d_gene: -; v_gene: TRBV5-1; abundance: -; j_gene: TRBJ1-2; CDR3nt: TGCGCCAGCAGCTTGGGATCAGGGGCGTCGGGTGGCTACACCTTC; CDR3aa: CASSLGSGASGGYTF
d_gene: -; v_gene: TRBV29-1; abundance: -; j_gene: TRBJ2-2; CDR3nt: TGCAGCGTTGGAACAGGGCCCGGGGAGCTGTTTTTT; CDR3aa: CSVGTGPGELFF
d_gene: TRBD1; v_gene: TRBV27; abundance: -; j_gene: TRBJ1-2; CDR3nt: TGTGCCAGCAGTCCAACCTCCGGGACAGGGGCGCACTATGGCTACACCTTC; CDR3aa: CASSPTSGTGAHYGYTF
d_gene: TRBD2; v_gene: TRBV4-2; abundance: -; j_gene: TRBJ2-3; CDR3nt: TGTGCCAGCAGCCAAGCGGGAGGTGGGGACTGGAGAGATACGCAGTATTTT; CDR3aa: CASSQAGGGDWRDTQYF
d_gene: -; v_gene: TRBV13; abundance: -; j_gene: TRBJ1-3; CDR3nt: TGTGCCAGCAGCTTAGGCCGCGTCCCCACCTCTGGAAACACCATATATTTT; CDR3aa: CASSLGRVPTSGNTIYF
d_gene: TRBD1; v_gene: TRBV7-3; abundance: few; j_gene: TRBJ1-2; CDR3nt: TGTGCCAGCGCTTTAGAGGCCGGGACAGTCTATGGCTACACCTTC; CDR3aa: CASALEAGTVYGYTF
d_gene: -; v_gene: TRBV28; abundance: -; j_gene: TRBJ1-2; CDR3nt: TGTGCCAGCAGTTCCCCAGGACACCACTATGGCTACACCTTC; CDR3aa: CASSSPGHHYGYTF
d_gene: -; v_gene: TRBV7-9; abundance: -; j_gene: TRBJ2-5; CDR3nt: TGTGCCAGCAGCTTTGGGCATCAGGGAGAGACCCAGTACTTC; CDR3aa: CASSFGHQGETQYF
d_gene: TRBD1; v_gene: TRBV9; abundance: -; j_gene: TRBJ1-1; CDR3nt: TGTGCCAGCAGCGTGGGGACAGGGCCCCTCCGGAGGAACACTGAAGCTTTCTTT; CDR3aa: CASSVGTGPLRRNTEAFF
d_gene: TRBD1; v_gene: TRBV2; abundance: -; j_gene: TRBJ1-2; CDR3nt: TGTGCCAGCAGTGTCGGGACAGGGGTCAACTATGGCTACACCTTC; CDR3aa: CASSVGTGVNYGYTF
d_gene: -; v_gene: TRBV15; abundance: -; j_gene: TRBJ2-3; CDR3nt: TGTGCCACCAGCAGGCGCGTAGGAGGGACAGATACGCAGTATTTT; CDR3aa: CATSRRVGGTDTQYF
d_gene: TRBD1; v_gene: TRBV19; abundance: -; j_gene: TRBJ1-2; CDR3nt: TGTGCCAGTAGTGCCGGAGCAGGGGGACTGAATGGCTACACCTTC; CDR3aa: CASSAGAGGLNGYTF
d_gene: TRBD1; v_gene: TRBV11-2; abundance: -; j_gene: TRBJ2-7; CDR3nt: TGTGCCAGCAGCTTAACCGGACAGGGGGCGCGAATCTACGAGCAGTACTTC; CDR3aa: CASSLTGQGARIYEQYF
d_gene: -; v_gene: TRBV5-4; abundance: -; j_gene: TRBJ1-1; CDR3nt: TGTGCCAGCAGCTCCCCGCAGGGGTTAGTCACTGAAGCTTTCTTT; CDR3aa: CASSSPQGLVTEAFF
d_gene: TRBD2; v_gene: TRBV28; abundance: -; j_gene: TRBJ2-3; CDR3nt: TGTGGGGGCAACCGGGAGGGGGGCCCAGATACGCAGTATTTT; CDR3aa: CGGNREGGPDTQYF